Listed below are T cell receptor beta chains from one sample, sequenced in a study of T-cell memory formation after mild COVID-19. From the 5' RACE reads, TCRdb called clonotypes with MiXCR, one entry per CDR3 protein. The sample contains fewer than 140,000 distinct CDR3 sequences, about 17% of which appear only once. Sequenced input: PBMCs or a T cell subset sorted from them (not recorded which). The origin of the receptors is an adult woman who had mild COVID-19 (a few samples of this study predate the infection). Cell type and time point are not known. Each CDR3 is given with its conserved first and last residue. D genes are given only for firm matches. Only some rows state a clone size, as once, few, many or a class for expanded clones.

>NA|few|TRBJ2-1|TRBV5-1
TGCGCCAGCAGTGAATCTGGACAAACCAATGAGCAGTTCTTC
CASSESGQTNEQFF
>NA|NA|TRBJ2-6|TRBV14
TGTGCCAGCAGCCAAGAAACAGGGATCACTGGGGCCAACGTCCTGACTTTC
CASSQETGITGANVLTF
>NA|NA|TRBJ2-2|TRBV12-3/TRBV12-4
TGTGCCAGCAGTTTAAAGAGGCACACCGGGGAGCTGTTTTTT
CASSLKRHTGELFF
>NA|NA|TRBJ2-7|TRBV20-1
TGCAGCCCGGGGGCAGGGGGCTCCTACGAGCAGTACTTC
CSPGAGGSYEQYF
>TRBD1|NA|TRBJ2-1|TRBV14
TGTGCCAGCAGTCCCGACAGGGTATCCTACAATGAGCAGTTCTTC
CASSPDRVSYNEQFF
>NA|few|TRBJ2-7|TRBV20-1
TGCAGTGCTAGAGATCAGAGTTTTCAGTACTTC
CSARDQSFQYF
>NA|few|TRBJ2-7|TRBV6-6
TGTGCCAGCAGTCCCCACCCGGGGAGGCCCGACGAGCAGTACTTC
CASSPHPGRPDEQYF
>TRBD2|NA|TRBJ2-3|TRBV7-6
TGTGCCACCGAGCCGAGCGGGAGCGCTAGCACAGATACGCAGTATTTT
CATEPSGSASTDTQYF
>TRBD2|NA|TRBJ2-3|TRBV12-3/TRBV12-4
TGTGCCAGCAGTTTCGTAGCGGGGGGAACAGATACGCAGTATTTT
CASSFVAGGTDTQYF
>NA|few|TRBJ1-3|TRBV12-3/TRBV12-4
TGTGCCAGCAGTTTAGAGGGCTTTTCAGGAAACACCATATATTTT
CASSLEGFSGNTIYF
>NA|few|TRBJ1-1|TRBV5-1
TGCGCCAGCAGGGTCTCGAACACTGAAGCTTTCTTT
CASRVSNTEAFF
>TRBD2|NA|TRBJ2-1|TRBV4-3
TGCGCCAGCAGCCAAGAGAATAGCGGGAGGTCGGGCTCCTACAATGAGCAGTTCTTC
CASSQENSGRSGSYNEQFF
>TRBD2|NA|TRBJ2-1|TRBV11-2
TGTGCCAGCAGGTCGATAGCGGGAGTCCACAATGAGCAGTTCTTC
CASRSIAGVHNEQFF
>NA|few|TRBJ2-5|TRBV7-8
TGTGCCAGCAGCCAAGGGGGCGGGGGCCTCCACAGCCAGCGGGAGACCCAGTACTTC
CASSQGGGGLHSQRETQYF
>NA|NA|TRBJ1-1|TRBV12-3/TRBV12-4
TGTGCCAGCAGTTTTACGAGGAACATGAACACTGAAGCTTTCTTT
CASSFTRNMNTEAFF
>NA|NA|TRBJ1-1|TRBV5-5
TGTGCCAGCAGCTCCGACAGCAACACTGAAGCTTTCTTT
CASSSDSNTEAFF